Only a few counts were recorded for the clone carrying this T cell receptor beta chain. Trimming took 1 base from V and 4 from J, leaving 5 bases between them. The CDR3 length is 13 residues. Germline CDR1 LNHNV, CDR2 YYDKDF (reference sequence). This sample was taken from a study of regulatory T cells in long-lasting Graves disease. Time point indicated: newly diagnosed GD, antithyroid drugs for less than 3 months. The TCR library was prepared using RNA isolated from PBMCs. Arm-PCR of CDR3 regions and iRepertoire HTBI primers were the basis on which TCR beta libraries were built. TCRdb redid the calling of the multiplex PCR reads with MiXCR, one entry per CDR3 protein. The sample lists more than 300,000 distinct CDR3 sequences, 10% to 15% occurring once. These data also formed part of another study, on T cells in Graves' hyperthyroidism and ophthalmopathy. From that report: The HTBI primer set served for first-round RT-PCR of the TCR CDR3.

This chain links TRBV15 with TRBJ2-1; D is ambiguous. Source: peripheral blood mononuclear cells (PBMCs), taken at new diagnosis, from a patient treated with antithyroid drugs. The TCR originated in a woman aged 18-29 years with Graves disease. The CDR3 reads CATSRVRYNEQFF. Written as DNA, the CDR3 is TGTGCCACCAGCAGAGTACGTTACAATGAGCAGTTCTTC.